Following are 25 T cell receptor beta chains from one sample sequenced in a study of Graves' ophthalmopathy and Graves' hyperthyroidism. Amplification targeted the TCR beta CDR3 regions, with RNA transcripts as the source material. Investigators did first-round RT-PCR with HTBI primers, then second-round multiplex PCR. Each CDR3 protein gets one entry after TCRdb re-called the multiplex PCR reads with MiXCR. The data contain approximately 1.2 million distinct CDR3 sequences, 35% to 40% of them singletons. What was sequenced was peripheral blood or thyroid tissue (not recorded which). The source is an adult man with Graves' hyperthyroidism.

This clonotype was detected ten times or more. The chain has TRBV10-3 and TRBJ2-2; possible D gene TRBD1, 6 bases. V lost 6 bases and J lost 1, with 15 bases in between. Germline V gene sequence: CDR1 ENHRY, CDR2 SYGVKD. CDR3 size: 16 residues. The CDR3 reads CAISRVGTKNTGELFF. In DNA, the CDR3 is TGTGCCATCAGCAGAGTTGGGACAAAGAACACCGGGGAGCTGTTTTTT.

The rearrangement links TRBV19 to TRBJ1-2; D call uncertain. The germline V gene has CDR1 LNHDA and CDR2 SQIVND (reference sequence). The V and J ends lost 7 bases and 4 bases respectively, with 13 bases between them. This CDR3 has 13 residues. The CDR3 region is CASNDGYGYGYTF. CDR3 coding DNA: TGTGCCAGTAATGACGGGTATGGCTATGGCTACACCTTC.

The genes are TRBV25-1 and TRBJ1-2; the D is unclear. This CDR3 contains 18 residues. Per germline, CDR1 MGHDK and CDR2 SYGVNS. Trimming took 4 bases from V and 0 from J, leaving 21 bases between them. The CDR3 region is CASSARTSDEVANYGYTF. CDR3 sequence (DNA): TGTGCCAGCAGTGCTAGAACCTCGGACGAAGTAGCTAACTATGGCTACACCTTC.

This chain connects TRBV30 to TRBJ1-4; the D is unclear. Germline values: CDR1 GTSNPN, CDR2 SVGIG (reference sequence). Deletions cut 3 bases from V and 0 bases from J, with 14 bases between. The CDR3 runs 16 residues. CDR3 loop: CAWSVGAGTTNEKLFF. The CDR3, as DNA: TGTGCCTGGAGCGTGGGTGCAGGCACAACTAATGAAAAACTGTTTTTT.

This clonotype was picked up many times. The chain uses TRBV2 and TRBJ2-5, with TRBD1 matching 7 bases. The CDR3 contains 15 residues. Germline V lookup: CDR1 SNHLY, CDR2 FYNNEI. J gave up 2 bases and V 6 bases, and 9 bases lay outside the gene matches. This chain's CDR3 is CASSYEQGRQETQYF. CDR3 bases: TGTGCCAGCAGCTACGAACAGGGGCGGCAAGAGACCCAGTACTTC.

J is TRBJ2-7 and V is TRBV7-2; 8 nucleotides match TRBD2. This CDR3 is built from 15 residues. V trimming: 2 bases; J trimming: 7 bases; junction bases outside the gene matches: 10. Looked up from germline, CDR1 is SGHTA and CDR2 is FQGNSA. In DNA form, the CDR3 reads TGTGCCAGCAGCTTAATCTTGCGGGGGGCTGGAGAGCAGTACTTC. Encoded protein: CASSLILRGAGEQYF.

V and J are TRBV25-1 and TRBJ2-6; D is unclear. Trimming took off 4 bases at V and 3 bases at J, with 10 bases between the two ends. The CDR3 contains 15 residues. Germline V lookup: CDR1 MGHDK, CDR2 SYGVNS. Written as DNA, the CDR3 is TGTGCCAGCAGTGGGGGTTGGTTTGGGGCCAACGTCCTGACTTTC. This encodes CASSGGWFGANVLTF.

V is TRBV12-3 or TRBV12-4 and J is TRBJ2-5; 7 nucleotides line up with TRBD1. The CDR3 extends over 14 amino acids. After removal of 6 bases from V and 2 bases from J, the junction contained 6 bases not matched to a gene. CDR3 sequence reads: CASRTGTVQETQYF. CDR3 nucleotide sequence: TGTGCCAGCAGAACCGGGACAGTACAAGAGACCCAGTACTTC.

This clonotype has at least ten counts. This chain connects TRBV2 to TRBJ2-7; D possibly uses TRBD1 or TRBD2 (6 bases each). Per the germline V gene, CDR1 is SNHLY and CDR2 is FYNNEI. CDR3 size: 14 residues. Between the trimmed V and J ends, which lost 7 bases and 2 bases, there was a span of 15 bases. CDR3 nucleotide sequence: TGTGCCAGCACCAAAGGGGGGTCCCCCTACGAGCAGTACTTC. The encoded protein is CASTKGGSPYEQYF.

This chain joins TRBV24-1 and TRBJ1-4; D is perhaps TRBD1 (5 bases). Deletions cut 11 bases from V and 5 bases from J, with 17 bases between. Germline assignment: CDR1 KGHDR and CDR2 SFDVKD. The CDR3 sequence is 14 residues long. The DNA of the CDR3 is TGTGCCAGCGTCGGGGGGAGGCAGAATGAAAAACTGTTTTTT. Its translation: CASVGGRQNEKLFF.

As regards this clonotype: One end of the junction is discordant with germline, which a read error may explain. This chain links TRBV5-6 with TRBJ2-7; no definite D call. Germline loops: CDR1 SGHDT, CDR2 YYEEEE. The CDR3 consists of 13 residues. CDR3 bases: TGTGCCAGCAGCTTCTCCGGATCCTACGAGCAGAACTTC. Translated: CASSFSGSYEQNF.

This clonotype was seen at least ten times. This chain uses TRBV19 with TRBJ2-6; D is undetermined. V shed 3 bases and J shed 2 bases, with 14 bases lying between them. Germline CDR1 LNHDA, CDR2 SQIVND (reference sequence). The CDR3 consists of 17 residues. DNA of the CDR3: TGTGCCAGTAGTATTGACATATCGTCGCCTGGGGCCAACGTCCTGACTTTC. This translates into CASSIDISSPGANVLTF.

This chain links TRBV12-3 or TRBV12-4 with TRBJ1-5; 10 nucleotides match TRBD1. This CDR3 comprises 15 residues. V lost 3 bases, J lost 11 bases, and 10 bases stayed unmatched. The CDR3 bases are TGTGCCAGCAGTTTGCCGGGACAGGGGTCTGAGACCCAGCATTTT. This sequence encodes CASSLPGQGSETQHF.

This sequence joins TRBV29-1 and TRBJ2-7, with D possibly TRBD1 on 5 matching bases. V lost 7 bases to trimming and J lost 1 base, with 14 bases between them. Germline-derived CDR1 and CDR2 are SQVTM and ANQGSEA. The length of the CDR3 is 13 residues. The CDR3 bases are TGCAGCGGACGACAAGGGGCTTCCTACGAGCAGTACTTC. It codes for CSGRQGASYEQYF.

This clonotype was found many times. This chain uses TRBV7-2 with TRBJ2-7; D is possibly TRBD1 (6 bases). V gave up 2 bases and J gave up 7 bases, with 9 bases separating them. Germline loops: CDR1 SGHTA, CDR2 FQGNSA. This CDR3 is 12 amino acids long. CDR3 DNA sequence: TGTGCCAGCAGCTTATATCAGGGGGAGCAGTACTTC. Residues: CASSLYQGEQYF.

A few counts support this clonotype. The chain links TRBV6-5 to TRBJ1-3; TRBD1 is a possible D gene (5 bases). With 2 bases removed from V and 1 base from J, the gap between germline ends came to 9 bases. The V gene's germline CDR1 is MNHEY and CDR2 SVGAGI. The CDR3 extends over 15 amino acids. For the CDR3, the DNA is TGTGCCAGCAGTTACACAGACAGATCTGGAAACACCATATATTTT. This gives the protein CASSYTDRSGNTIYF.

This sequence joins TRBV29-1 and TRBJ2-7, with 14 bases lining up with TRBD2. CDR3 length: 15 amino acids. Germline CDR1 and CDR2: SQVTM and ANQGSEA. V shed 5 bases and J 4 bases; nucleotides not matched to a gene: 7. In nucleotides, the CDR3 is TGCAGCGTTTTCGGGACTAGCGGGAGCAGTTACGAGCAGTACTTC. Translating it yields CSVFGTSGSSYEQYF.

This clonotype was counted only a few times. The rearrangement uses TRBV4-3 and TRBJ1-6; D not resolved. This CDR3 is 16 amino acids long. Germline V lookup: CDR1 LGHNA, CDR2 YSLEER. Trimming took off 0 bases at V and 0 bases at J, with 6 bases between the two ends. This CDR3 reads CASSQDFSSYNSPLHF. In nucleotides, the CDR3 is TGCGCCAGCAGCCAAGATTTCAGCTCCTATAATTCACCCCTCCACTTT.

Worth noting for this clonotype: A much larger clone is a single base away; this may be a read error. V and J are TRBV5-1 and TRBJ1-2, with unresolved D. CDR3 length: 13 residues. Germline CDR1 reads SGHRS; CDR2 reads YFSETQ. V lost 1 base to trimming and J lost 4 bases, with 8 bases between them. CDR3 coding DNA: TGCGCCAGCAGCTTGTGGAATTCCTATGGCTACACCTTC. Its translation is CASSLWNSYGYTF.

With regard to this clonotype: The junction differs from germline at one of its ends, possibly a read error. The V call is TRBV10-2, the J call TRBJ2-5; 10 nucleotides align to TRBD2. Looked up from germline, CDR1 is WSHSY and CDR2 is SAAADI. The CDR3 has 13 residues. The CDR3 DNA reads as TGTGCCAGTAGGACTAGCGGTTCCTGGACCCAGTACTTC. This gives the protein CASRTSGSWTQYF.

The chain employs TRBV7-2 and TRBJ2-7; TRBD1 matches at 8 bases. The V gene's germline CDR1 is SGHTA and CDR2 FQGNSA. The CDR3 is 15 residues long. V lost 5 bases, J lost 6 bases, and 12 bases stayed unmatched. CDR3: CASSPRLTGAGEQYF. The CDR3 region has the DNA TGTGCCAGCAGCCCGAGGTTGACAGGGGCTGGCGAGCAGTACTTC.

Remarks on this clonotype: This may be a read error: a much more frequent sequence differs by one nucleotide. The chain combines TRBV5-1 with TRBJ2-7; 7 bases align to TRBD2. This CDR3 spans 14 amino acids. CDR1 and CDR2 (germline): SGHRS, YFSETQ. The chain's CDR3 is CASSLSSGLYGQYF. The DNA of the CDR3 is TGCGCCAGCAGCTTGTCTAGCGGCCTCTACGGGCAGTACTTC.

The sample holds many counts of this clonotype. The chain is built from TRBV12-3 or TRBV12-4 and TRBJ2-5; TRBD1 matches 7 bases. V lost 1 base and J lost 4; bases outside the gene matches: 3. This CDR3 spans 14 amino acids. The CDR3 region is CASSLEGGGETQYF. The CDR3 nucleotides are TGTGCCAGCAGTTTAGAAGGGGGCGGAGAGACCCAGTACTTC.

Comments on this clonotype: This may be a read error, as it is one base from a much larger clone. The genes are TRBV20-1 and TRBJ2-7; TRBD2 aligns across 8 bases. CDR1 is DFQATT and CDR2 is SNEGSKA in the germline V gene (reference sequence). The CDR3 contains 15 residues. The CDR3 sequence is CSDRGPLAGQGEQYF. The CDR3 DNA is TGCAGTGATAGAGGTCCCCTAGCGGGTCAGGGCGAGCAGTACTTC.

The sample holds many counts of this clonotype. The chain links TRBV6-5 to TRBJ1-5; D gene uncertain. V lost 2 bases to trimming and J lost 4 bases, with 6 bases between them. Germline values: CDR1 MNHEY, CDR2 SVGAGI. The CDR3 spans 13 residues. The CDR3 nucleotides are TGTGCCAGCAGTTACGCTTTTAATCAGCCCCAGCATTTT. This sequence encodes CASSYAFNQPQHF.